This TCR beta chain was captured by sequencing in a study of CD8 T cells in ankylosing spondylitis. Libraries of TCR beta came from quantitative 5'-RACE with molecular barcodes. TCRdb ran MiXCR on the 5' RACE reads and lists one entry per CDR3 protein. This sample has under 950,000 distinct CDR3 sequences, with around a fifth found just once. The germline gives CDR1 MNHEY, CDR2 SVGAGI. The CDR3 runs to 16 residues. Trimming pared 5 bases from V and 3 bases from J, leaving 19 bases between. General study points: Reportedly, matched ankylosing spondylitis synovial fluid was significantly enriched for disease-linked clones. A motif of eight or nine highly homologous TCR beta variants was seen as apparently characteristic of ankylosing spondylitis blood.

As concerns this clonotype: Its specificity is not known.

The sequenced material came from blood, either unsorted or a sorted T cell fraction (not recorded which). V is TRBV6-5 and J is TRBJ1-1; D may be TRBD1 (6 bases). The sequence was collected from a male donor with ankylosing spondylitis. CDR3 DNA sequence: TGTGCCAGCAGTAACCCTGGAGGGGGGGATGACACTGAAGCTTTCTTT. Translated: CASSNPGGGDDTEAFF.